These T cell receptor beta chains were read from a single sample in a study of metastatic and nonmetastatic thyroid tumors. TCRdb re-analyzed the PCR reads through MiXCR. The data hold about 60,000 clones, with about a sixth observed a single time. Sequenced material: blood. The receptors here all came from a male donor with papillary thyroid cancer or a benign thyroid nodule (not recorded which). Some clones in this sample may be carry-over from other donors' samples. Each CDR3 is given with its conserved first and last residue. The order of the fields is D gene, clone size, V gene, J gene, CDR3 length, CDR3 protein, CDR3 DNA. The D gene is left open where the match is weak. Clone size is shown for a subset of rows, as once, few, many or a class of expanded clone.

>TRBD2|many|TRBV6-6|TRBJ2-1|21
CASRGRVSPGGPPVRHNEQFF
TGTGCCAGCAGGGGGCGGGTGAGTCCGGGGGGGCCCCCAGTAAGGCACAATGAGCAGTTCTTC
>NA|NA|TRBV20-1|TRBJ2-3|13
CSDQRGSRDTQYF
TGCAGTGACCAGAGAGGGAGTAGAGATACGCAGTATTTT
>NA|many|TRBV27|TRBJ1-1|14
CASSPRGLWTEAFF
TGTGCCAGCAGCCCCAGGGGTTTGTGGACTGAAGCTTTCTTT
>NA|once|TRBV4-3|TRBJ2-6|14
CASSQGAGANVLTF
TGCGCCAGCAGCCAGGGGGCTGGGGCCAACGTCCTGACTTTC
>NA|many|TRBV6-4|TRBJ2-2|13
CATGDSSTGELFF
TGTGCCACGGGGGACTCGTCGACCGGGGAGCTGTTTTTT
>NA|many|TRBV30|TRBJ2-7|13
CAWSVGVVREQYF
TGTGCCTGGAGTGTCGGAGTTGTTAGGGAGCAGTACTTC
>TRBD2|many|TRBV6-1|TRBJ2-1|16
CASSHGTSGSYNEQFF
TGTGCCAGCAGTCACGGGACTAGCGGCTCCTACAATGAGCAGTTCTTC
>TRBD2|many|TRBV6-4|TRBJ2-2|13
CASSSGSSGELFF
TGTGCCAGCAGTAGCGGGAGCTCCGGGGAGCTGTTTTTT
>NA|many|TRBV20-1|TRBJ1-1|14
CSPTTAGRYTEAFF
TGCAGTCCCACTACGGCCGGCCGCTACACTGAAGCTTTCTTT
>NA|many|TRBV20-1|TRBJ2-1|15
CSAPIAALSYNEQFF
TGCAGTGCTCCAATAGCAGCGCTCTCCTACAATGAGCAGTTCTTC
>NA|many|TRBV3-1|TRBJ1-4|15
CASSQTGSTTRKLFF
TGTGCCAGCAGCCAAACCGGGTCCACCACCCGTAAACTGTTTTTT
>NA|many|TRBV29-1|TRBJ1-5|14
CSVELAGVGQPQHF
TGCAGCGTTGAACTCGCGGGGGTAGGTCAGCCCCAGCATTTT
>NA|NA|TRBV3-1|TRBJ1-3|15
CASSGVLGAGNTIYF
TGTGCCAGCAGCGGGGTATTAGGGGCTGGAAACACCATATATTTT
>NA|NA|TRBV7-6|TRBJ2-2|16
CASSEQGVGVTGELFF
TGTGCCAGCAGCGAACAGGGCGTGGGGGTCACCGGGGAGCTGTTTTTT
>NA|NA|TRBV28|TRBJ2-5|11
CASILLETQYF
TGTGCCAGCATCCTCCTGGAGACCCAGTACTTC